This TCR beta chain was identified in a study of CD8 T cells in ankylosing spondylitis. One entry per CDR3 protein, called by TCRdb with MiXCR from the 5' RACE reads. The table records under 200,000 distinct CDR3 sequences, about an eighth of them present only once. The CDR3 has 14 residues. Germline CDR1 reads SGHRS; CDR2 reads YFSETQ. V was cut by 1 base and J by 3 bases, with 8 bases left in between. The sample holds one count of this clonotype. The sequence came from a female donor with ankylosing spondylitis or in good health (not recorded which). The sequenced sample was blood, either unsorted or a sorted T cell fraction (not recorded which). The gene calls are TRBV5-1 and TRBJ2-4, with a weak D call TRBD1 (6 bases). The DNA of the CDR3 is TGCGCCAGCAGCTTGCCGGACAGCAAAAACATTCAGTACTTC. It codes for CASSLPDSKNIQYF.